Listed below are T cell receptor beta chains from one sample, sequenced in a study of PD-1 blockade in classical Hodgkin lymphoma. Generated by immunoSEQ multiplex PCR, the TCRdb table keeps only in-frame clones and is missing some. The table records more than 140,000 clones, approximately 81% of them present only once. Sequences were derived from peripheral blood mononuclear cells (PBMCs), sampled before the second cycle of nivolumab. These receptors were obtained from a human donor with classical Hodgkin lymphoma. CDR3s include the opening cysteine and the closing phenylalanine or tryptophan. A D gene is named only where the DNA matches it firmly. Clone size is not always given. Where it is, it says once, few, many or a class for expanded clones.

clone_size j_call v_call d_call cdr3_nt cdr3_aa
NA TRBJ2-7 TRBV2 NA TGTGCCAGCAGGACAGCATGGTCCTACGAGCAGTACTTC CASRTAWSYEQYF
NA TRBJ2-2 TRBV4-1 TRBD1 TGCGCCAGCAGCCAAGGGGCGACAGGGGCCTATTCGAACACCGGGGAGCTGTTTTTT CASSQGATGAYSNTGELFF
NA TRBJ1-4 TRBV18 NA TGTGCCAGCTCAGGACGGACGGACGAAAAACTGTTTTTT CASSGRTDEKLFF
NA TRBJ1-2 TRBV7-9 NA TGTGCCAGCACCACCCCGGGGTACCGTGGCTACACCTTC CASTTPGYRGYTF
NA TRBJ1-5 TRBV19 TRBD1 TGTGCCAGTAGTATAATGACAGGGGATTTCCAGCCCCAGCATTTT CASSIMTGDFQPQHF
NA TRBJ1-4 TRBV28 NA TGTGCCAGCAGTTCCCCCGGGGGCGGGGGCGAAAAACTGTTTTTT CASSSPGGGGEKLFF
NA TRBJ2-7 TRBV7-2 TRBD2 TGTGCCAGCAGCGTACTAGCGGGGGTAGGGGGGAACTTC CASSVLAGVGGNF
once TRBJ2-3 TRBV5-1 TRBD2 TGCGCCAGCAGCGTAAACGGGGGGGCCGTCACAGATACGCAGTATTTT CASSVNGGAVTDTQYF
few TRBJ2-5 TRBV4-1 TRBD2 TGCGCCAGCAGCCGGGGGGGGTTTTTCCGAGAGACCCAGTACTTC CASSRGGFFRETQYF
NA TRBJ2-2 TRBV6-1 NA TGTGCCAGCAGTGACTTTCTTATCACCGGGGAGCTGTTTTTT CASSDFLITGELFF
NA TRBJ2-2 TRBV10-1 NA TGCGCCAGCAGTGGCGGGAACACCGGGGAGCTGTTTTTT CASSGGNTGELFF
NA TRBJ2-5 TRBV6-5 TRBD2 TGTGCCAGCAGTTACGCGGGGGAGGAGACCCAGTACTTC CASSYAGEETQYF
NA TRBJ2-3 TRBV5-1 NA TGCGCCAGCAGCTTGGGGAGCGGGGATACGCAGTATTTT CASSLGSGDTQYF
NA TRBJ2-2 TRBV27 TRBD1 TGTGCCAGCTGGACAGGTTCCGGGGAGCTGTTTTTT CASWTGSGELFF
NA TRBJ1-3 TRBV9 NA TGTGCCAGCAGCCCCGGGAGGAGGGGTTCTGGAAACACCATATATTTT CASSPGRRGSGNTIYF
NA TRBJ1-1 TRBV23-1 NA TGTGCCAGCAGTGTGAAAGCTTTCTTT CASSVKAFF
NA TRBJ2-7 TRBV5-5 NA TGTGCCAGCAGCTTGGATCCAGGGACCTACGAGCAGTACTTC CASSLDPGTYEQYF
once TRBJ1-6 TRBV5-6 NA TGTGCCAGCAGCTTGGTGCAGGGCGTCGATTCACCCCTCCACTTT CASSLVQGVDSPLHF
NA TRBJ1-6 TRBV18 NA TGTGCCAGCTCCCCGGTGGGGGCCGATAATTCACCCCTCCACTTT CASSPVGADNSPLHF
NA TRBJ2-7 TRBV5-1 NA TGCGCCAGCGGTCAGGGGAACTACGAGCAGTACTTC CASGQGNYEQYF
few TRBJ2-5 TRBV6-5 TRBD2 TGTGCCAGCAGATACACCGGGACTAGCGGACAAGAGACCCAGTACTTC CASRYTGTSGQETQYF
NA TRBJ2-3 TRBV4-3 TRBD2 TGCGCCAGCAGTTTCAACCCCCTAGCGGGCCATACGCAGTATTTT CASSFNPLAGHTQYF
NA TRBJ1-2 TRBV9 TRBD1 TGTGCCAGCAGCGTGGGGACAGGATATGGCTACACCTTC CASSVGTGYGYTF
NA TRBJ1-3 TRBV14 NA TGTGCCAGCAGCCAACGTACCGGGACAGGAAACACCATATATTTT CASSQRTGTGNTIYF
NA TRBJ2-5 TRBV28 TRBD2 TGTGCCAGCAGGACGACTAGCGGGAGTGAGACCCAGTACTTC CASRTTSGSETQYF
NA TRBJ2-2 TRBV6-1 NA TGTGCCAGCGGATCCTCCAACACCGGGGAGCTGTTTTTT CASGSSNTGELFF
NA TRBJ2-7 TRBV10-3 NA TGTGCCATCGGACAACCAGTCTCCTACGAGCAGTACTTC CAIGQPVSYEQYF
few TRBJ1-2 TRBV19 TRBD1 TGTGCCAGTAGGGACCACAGGGGAGATAACTATGGCTACACCTTC CASRDHRGDNYGYTF
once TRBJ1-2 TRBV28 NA TGTGCCAGCAGTGAGGAGGGGGGCGGTGGCTACACCTTC CASSEEGGGGYTF
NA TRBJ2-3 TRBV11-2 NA TGTGCCAGCAGCTTATCGATTAGTCGTAGCACAGATACGCAGTATTTT CASSLSISRSTDTQYF
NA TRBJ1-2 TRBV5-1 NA TGCGCCAGCAGGGCCGACTATGGCTACACCTTC CASRADYGYTF
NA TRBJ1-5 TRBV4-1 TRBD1 TGCGCCAGCAGCCAAGAGTGGACAGGGGTGCGGGCCCAGCCCCAGCATTTT CASSQEWTGVRAQPQHF
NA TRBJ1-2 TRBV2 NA TGTGCCAGCAGTGACAGGGCGAACTATGGCTACACCTTC CASSDRANYGYTF
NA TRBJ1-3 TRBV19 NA TGTGCCAGTAGTTTCTCCGGGACATTCTCTGGAAACACCATATATTTT CASSFSGTFSGNTIYF
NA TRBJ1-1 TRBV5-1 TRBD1 TGCGCCACAGGACAGGGGCTGAACACTGAAGCTTTCTTT CATGQGLNTEAFF
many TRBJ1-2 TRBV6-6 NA TGTGCCAGCAGGGGGGGACTCAACTATGGCTACACCTTC CASRGGLNYGYTF
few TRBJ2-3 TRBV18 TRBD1 TGTGCCAGCTCTATCCGGGACAGAGACACAGATACGCAGTATTTT CASSIRDRDTDTQYF
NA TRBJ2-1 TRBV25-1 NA TGTGCCAGCAGCCGGGCCCGATACAATGAGCAGTTCTTC CASSRARYNEQFF
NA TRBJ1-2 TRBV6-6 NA TGTGCCAGCAGCCTCAAGGCGGACATTTCTAACTATGGCTACACCTTC CASSLKADISNYGYTF
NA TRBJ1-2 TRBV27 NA TGTGCCAGCAGTTTCGGAAGGCAGAGTTATAACTATGGCTACACCTTC CASSFGRQSYNYGYTF
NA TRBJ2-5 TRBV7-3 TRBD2 TGTGCCAGCAGCTCGGGACTAGCGGGGGGGCCCGAGACCCAGTACTTC CASSSGLAGGPETQYF
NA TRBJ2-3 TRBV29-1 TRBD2 TGCAGCGTCGTACCTAGCGGGAGTCCCCTCACAGATACGCAGTATTTT CSVVPSGSPLTDTQYF
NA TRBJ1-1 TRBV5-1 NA TGCGCCAGCAGCTCTGGAATGAACACTGAAGCTTTCTTT CASSSGMNTEAFF
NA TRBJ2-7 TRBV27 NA TGTGCCAGCAGTGCCCAGGGCTCCTACGAGCAGTACTTC CASSAQGSYEQYF
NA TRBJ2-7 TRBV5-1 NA TGCGCCAGCAGCTTTCAGACAGCCTCCACCTACGAGCAGTACTTC CASSFQTASTYEQYF
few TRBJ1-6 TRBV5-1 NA TGCGCCAGCAGCTTGGTGACAGCCTCCTATAATTCACCCCTCCACTTT CASSLVTASYNSPLHF